This TCR beta chain was identified during a study of T cells in Graves' hyperthyroidism and ophthalmopathy. Amplification yielded TCR beta CDR3 regions, with RNA transcripts as the source. The HTBI set primed first-round TCR CDR3 RT-PCR. Each CDR3 protein is one row after TCRdb ran MiXCR on the multiplex PCR reads. The table has approximately 520,000 distinct CDR3 sequences, 24% seen once; the top ten hold 10% to 12%. CDR1 and CDR2 from the germline V gene are MGHRA and YSYEKL. The CDR3 is 18 amino acids. The V and J ends lost 4 bases and 0 bases respectively, with 19 bases between them. This clonotype was counted many times.

This receptor was obtained from a woman aged 25 to 39 with Graves' ophthalmopathy. J is TRBJ1-5 and V is TRBV4-1; D perhaps matches TRBD1 (5 bases). Sequenced sample: blood. The CDR3 loop is CASSRGPIRIYSNQPQHF. The CDR3, as DNA: TGCGCCAGCAGCCGGGGCCCCATACGTATATATAGCAATCAGCCCCAGCATTTT.